The 19 T cell receptor beta chains below all came from one sample that was sequenced in a study of shared clonotypes between healthy human individuals. TCRdb's copy holds only in-frame clones and misses some; the assay was immunoSEQ multiplex PCR. Found here are 2 million to 2.5 million clones, approximately 96% of them singletons; the top ten hold around 0.13%. Sequenced material: naive CD4+ T cells sorted from blood. Subset given: CD45RA+ positively selected. The receptors originated from a man between 18 and 29 years old in good health.

The rearrangement links TRBV30 to TRBJ1-2; no reliable D call. Germline-derived CDR1 and CDR2 are GTSNPN and SVGIG (reference sequence). Trimming stripped 0 bases from V and 8 bases from J, with 13 bases between. The CDR3 has 13 amino acids. Here the CDR3 reads CAWSVGPDIGYTF. In DNA, the CDR3 is TGTGCCTGGAGTGTCGGACCAGACATCGGCTACACCTTC.

The chain combines TRBV2 with TRBJ2-3, with D possibly matching TRBD2 (6 bases). The CDR3 covers 14 residues. Per germline, CDR1 SNHLY and CDR2 FYNNEI. V lost 6 bases and J 6 bases, leaving 16 bases between the germline ends. CDR3 residues: CASSVRELADTQYF. In nucleotides, the CDR3 is TGTGCCAGCAGCGTAAGAGAGCTAGCGGATACGCAGTATTTT.

V gene TRBV28 combines with J gene TRBJ1-2, with D possibly TRBD1 on 5 matching bases. Trimming shortened V by 4 bases and J by 2 bases, and 14 bases separated the two germline ends. This CDR3 region has 15 residues. Germline CDR1 and CDR2: MDHEN and SYDVKM. Here the CDR3 DNA reads TGTGCCAGCAGTTCCCCTGGGGGGGAAAACTATGGCTACACCTTC. Translating it yields CASSSPGGENYGYTF.

The J gene is TRBJ1-1, the V gene TRBV6-6; D not certain. Germline CDR1 and CDR2: MNHNY and SVGAGI (reference sequence). Between the trimmed V and J ends, which lost 6 bases and 4 bases, there was a span of 9 bases. CDR3 length equals 12 residues. The CDR3 sequence is CASRHDGTEAFF. DNA of the CDR3: TGTGCCAGCAGACACGACGGCACTGAAGCTTTCTTT.

J is TRBJ1-6 and V is TRBV5-8; no reliable D call. The CDR3 length is 17 residues. Trimming shortened V by 6 bases and J by 8 bases, and 24 bases separated the two germline ends. The germline V gene has CDR1 SGHTS and CDR2 YDEGEE. The DNA of the CDR3 is TGTGCCAGCAACCAAGCCTTTTTATCGGCCGTCTATTCACCCCTCCACTTT. Its protein is CASNQAFLSAVYSPLHF.

The count of this clone is one. Additional DNA sequences in this sample encode the identical CDR3. CDR3 sequence: CASSLSGSTDTQYF. The CDR3 DNA follows: TGCGCCAGCAGCCTATCAGGGAGCACAGATACGCAGTATTTT. The rearrangement joins TRBV5-1 to TRBJ2-3; D possibly corresponds to TRBD1 (5 bases). The CDR3 is 14 amino acids. The ends were cut back, 4 bases at V and 0 bases at J, with 9 bases in the middle. Germline V gives CDR1 SGHRS, CDR2 YFSETQ.

This chain joins TRBV6-1 and TRBJ1-4; 7 bases line up with TRBD1. CDR1 and CDR2 (germline): MNHNS, SASEGT. The ends lost 7 bases at V and 6 bases at J; junction bases unmatched: 8. This CDR3 spans 14 amino acids. CDR3 sequence (DNA): TGTGCCAGCACCCACAGGGGCTTATATGAAAAACTGTTTTTT. Residues: CASTHRGLYEKLFF.

This chain links TRBV19 with TRBJ2-7; D not resolved. This CDR3 region has 15 residues. V lost 10 bases, J lost 1 base, and 20 bases lay in between. Germline V gene sequence: CDR1 LNHDA, CDR2 SQIVND (reference sequence). The CDR3 DNA follows: TGTGCCACTCGGTCCAGCCCGGGCAGTTCCTACGAGCAGTACTTC. Translating gives CATRSSPGSSYEQYF.

To note about this clone: Other DNA sequences in this sample translate to the same CDR3. The J gene is TRBJ2-1, the V gene TRBV18; TRBD2 aligns across 9 bases. V was pared by 2 bases and J by 2 bases, with 1 base of the junction left unmatched. This CDR3 region has 15 residues. In germline, CDR1 is KGHSH, CDR2 LQKENI. The DNA for the CDR3 is TGTGCCAGCTCACCAGCGGGGGGGGCCTACAATGAGCAGTTCTTC. It is translated as CASSPAGGAYNEQFF.

The chain has TRBV6-5 and TRBJ2-1; D call uncertain. The V and J ends lost 7 bases and 9 bases respectively, with 19 bases between them. Germline assignment: CDR1 MNHEY and CDR2 SVGAGI. CDR3 length: 14 residues. The CDR3 sequence is CASITDLTSTEQFF. The CDR3 DNA follows: TGTGCCAGCATTACTGACCTCACTTCCACTGAGCAGTTCTTC.

On this clone itself: The same CDR3 also results from other DNA sequences found in this sample. The chain combines TRBV9 with TRBJ2-1; no reliable D call. V lost 0 bases, J lost 1 base, and 5 bases lay in between. The CDR3 extends over 14 amino acids. CDR1 is SGDLS and CDR2 is YYNGEE in the germline V gene. Written as DNA, the CDR3 is TGTGCCAGCAGCGTAGTAGGTTCCTACAATGAGCAGTTCTTC. It specifies CASSVVGSYNEQFF. The variable domain in full, completed from reference TRBV9 and TRBJ2-1, reads DSGVTQTPKHLITATGQRVTLRCSPRSGDLSVYWYQQSLDQGLQFLIQYYNGEERAKGNILERFSAQQFPDLHSELNLSSLELGDSALYFCASSVVGSYNEQFFGPGTRLTVL.

The J gene is TRBJ1-2, the V gene TRBV30; 8 nucleotides match TRBD1. Germline assignment: CDR1 GTSNPN and CDR2 SVGIG (reference sequence). With V trimmed by 0 bases and J by 4 bases, 7 bases remained unmatched. This CDR3 is built from 15 residues. The CDR3 reads CAWSVRVGTGYGYTF. Written as DNA, the CDR3 is TGTGCCTGGAGTGTACGAGTTGGGACAGGCTATGGCTACACCTTC.

This clone is a singleton in its sample. Other DNA sequences in the same sample also yield this CDR3. The chain uses TRBV7-9 and TRBJ2-2, with D perhaps TRBD1 or TRBD2 (5 bases each). Germline CDR1 reads SEHNR; CDR2 reads FQNEAQ (reference sequence). The CDR3 consists of 13 residues. V shed 3 bases and J shed 6 bases, with 8 bases lying between them. CDR3 residues: CASSLVGAGELFF. CDR3 nucleotide sequence: TGTGCCAGCAGCTTGGTGGGGGCCGGGGAGCTGTTTTTT.

This chain joins TRBV28 and TRBJ2-7; no definite D call. The germline V and J ends were trimmed by 7 bases and 6 bases, with 10 bases remaining between them. Germline lookup yields CDR1 MDHEN and CDR2 SYDVKM. The length of the CDR3 is 11 residues. The CDR3 DNA is TGTGCCAGCACCACCGTCACCGAGCAGTACTTC. Its translation is CASTTVTEQYF.

The rearrangement joins TRBV28 to TRBJ2-5; 7 bases are a match to TRBD1. Germline V gives CDR1 MDHEN, CDR2 SYDVKM. V lost 6 bases, J lost 0 bases, and 7 bases stayed unmatched. This CDR3 is built from 15 residues. This CDR3 is CASRKTQGNQETQYF. The CDR3 DNA sequence: TGTGCCAGCAGAAAAACACAGGGGAACCAAGAGACCCAGTACTTC.

The chain is built from TRBV6-1 and TRBJ2-5; the match to TRBD2 covers 10 bases. This CDR3 has 15 amino acids. Germline V CDR1 and CDR2: MNHNS, SASEGT. V trimming: 5 bases; J trimming: 5 bases; junction bases outside the gene matches: 8. The CDR3 spells CASSPVAGGGETQYF. In nucleotides, the CDR3 is TGTGCCAGCAGTCCTGTAGCGGGGGGAGGGGAGACCCAGTACTTC.

The CDR3 DNA follows: TGTGCCAGCAGAGGTGATACCGGGGCCAACGTCCTGACTTTC. Its protein product is CASRGDTGANVLTF. The chain employs TRBV2 and TRBJ2-6; D is unclear. This CDR3 is 14 amino acids long. Trimming removed 6 bases at V and 4 bases at J, with 10 bases between. Germline CDR1 and CDR2: SNHLY and FYNNEI. Using reference TRBV2 and TRBJ2-6 for the parts outside the CDR3, the full variable domain is EPEVTQTPSHQVTQMGQEVILRCVPISNHLYFYWYRQILGQKVEFLVSFYNNEISEKSEIFDDQFSVERPDGSNFTLKIRSTKLEDSAMYFCASRGDTGANVLTFGAGSRLTVL.

Comments on this clone: Other DNA variants within this sample encode the same CDR3. The rearrangement joins TRBV7-2 to TRBJ1-2; weak D call: TRBD1 (6 bases). Trimming took 4 bases from V and 5 from J, leaving 8 bases between them. The CDR3 is 12 amino acids. Germline values: CDR1 SGHTA, CDR2 FQGNSA. DNA for the CDR3: TGTGCCAGCAGCTCCAGGGGATATGGCTACACCTTC. Its protein product is CASSSRGYGYTF.

This chain links TRBV19 with TRBJ2-1, with 10 bases that match TRBD2. This CDR3 contains 14 residues. Germline V gene sequence: CDR1 LNHDA, CDR2 SQIVND (reference sequence). V was pared by 6 bases and J by 4 bases, with 3 bases of the junction left unmatched. For the CDR3, the DNA is TGTGCCAGTAGAAGGACTAGCGGATACAATGAGCAGTTCTTC. Translation: CASRRTSGYNEQFF.